This T cell receptor beta chain derives from a study of glioma-infiltrating T cells after dendritic cell vaccination (dated by TCRdb to 2016 to 2018). Looking at the study overall: The cohort included some 15 glioblastoma patients drawn from Phase I and II dendritic cell vaccination trials, of whom 9 were newly diagnosed and 6 had recurrent disease. Patients received autologous tumor lysate-pulsed dendritic cell vaccination between about 2003 and 2012. The vaccine was prepared from monocyte-derived dendritic cells that were cultured for under 8 days with IL-4 and GM-CSF and then pulsed overnight with autologous tumor lysate. Each patient was given three intradermal dendritic cell vaccine injections, spaced two weeks apart, in the arm below the axilla. In glioblastoma patients vaccinated with dendritic cells, deep sequencing of TCR beta CDR3 regions served to measure tumor-infiltrating lymphocyte content and to compare repertoires between tumor and blood. Survival after dendritic cell vaccination was correlated with TCR sequencing metrics, such as TIL content and the overlap between tumor and blood repertoires.

This specimen's time point label, per the study, means: after dendritic cell vaccination, including at tumor progression/relapse. Patients were selected on the basis of adequate residual fresh-frozen tumor tissue and more than two years of available survival data. Although molecular status otherwise differed among the glioblastoma patients, no patient had an isocitrate dehydrogenase mutation. PBMC were collected before vaccination, two weeks after the third vaccination, and at tumor progression if progression occurred. The Qiagen DNeasy Blood extraction Kit was used to extract genomic DNA. General conclusions and limits of the study: After dendritic cell vaccination, a higher estimated pretreatment TIL content predicted longer time to progression and overall survival. The cohort was small and heterogeneous, and full blood and tumor sets were available for few patients, with initial-recurrent tumor pairs available for even fewer patients. The three-group TCR overlap response model was characterized as speculative, and prospective validation of the model was stated to be required. No direct relationship between TCR clonality and survival was found, suggesting a diverse polyclonal response may matter.

TCRB CDR3 regions were amplified from 2 ug genomic DNA, or all available DNA if less, using the immunoSEQ assay. For multiplex PCR, 60 forward primers for TCR V beta segments and 13 reverse primers for J beta segments were used. To estimate the number of reads per starting template, synthetic control templates were added to each sample at limiting dilution. Reads of 87 bp were generated by sequencing on the Illumina HiSeq System. Regarding the original processing steps: PCR and sequencing errors were removed by a nearest neighbor algorithm that merged closely related sequences. TCR overlap was defined as the percentage of unique tumor TCR beta sequences that were also present in the same patient's peripheral blood. Here the immuneACCESS table is served through TCRdb, limited to in-frame sequences with V and J called. Missing clones are a known gap in these copies; in checked studies unresolved V genes cover under half, and the rest lacks a known reason. V, J and clone size derive from that table, while D and trimming were established from the DNA sequence. This sample holds approximately 93,000 clones; 85% were observed only once. The ten largest clones add up to under 8.5% of the sample.

The CDR3 numbers 14 residues from cysteine through phenylalanine. The entry retains the CDR3 DNA only, 42 bases that are in frame from base 1. Cut back by 4 bases and 14 bases, the V and J ends lie 23 bases apart. The germline V gene yields SGHDT for CDR1 and YYEEEE for CDR2. This clone was counted only a few times. What this receptor recognizes is not known. No base qualities exist here, and no much larger clone lies one base off it. The clonotype comes from a human donor with glioblastoma. The sample in question was blood, obtained after dendritic cell vaccination. The chain joins TRBV5-6 to TRBJ2-3, and possibly TRBD1, on 5 matching bases. The nucleotides are TGTGCCAGCAGCCACACCGCCAGGGTGGGTTTAGGGTATTTT. Translated, this is CASSHTARVGLGYF.